This TCR beta chain was recorded in a study of blood T cell repertoires in COVID-19 (dated by TCRdb to about 2020). Background for the entire study: The collaborator samples originated in the United States, Italy and Spain and spanned the acute and convalescent phases of COVID-19. The repertoires were released in a freely available public database intended as a resource for research on the immune response to SARS-CoV-2. The dataset comprised deeply sampled blood TCRbeta repertoires from subjects exposed to, actively infected with, or recovered from COVID-19. Sample metadata almost always included a de-identified subject ID, COVID-19 status, age in years and sex. Samples came from the ongoing ImmuneRACE study (first 160 participants) plus 1,254 subjects from 6 global collaborators. Where HLA class I and class II types were available, the types were taken from metadata supplied by the sample provider, not from assay-based typing. The prospective study material was composed of cDNA or gDNA derived from T cells, B-cell-depleted T cells, or PBMCs. Here is what the overall study found, with its caveats: The quantity of clinical and demographic metadata differed by source and by participant and was supplied without curation.

TCRbeta CDR3 regions were amplified from genomic DNA by means of the immunoSEQ Assay, a bias-controlled multiplex PCR. The authors' pipeline ran thus. The number of nucleated cells in each sample was estimated from the amplification of reference gene primers within the assay. To quantify the absolute abundance of each unique TCRbeta CDR3 rearrangement, sequence reads were collapsed and filtered. For each sample, productive Simpson clonality was calculated as the square root of Simpson's diversity index over productive rearrangements. The immuneACCESS repertoire file appears here via TCRdb, limited to in-frame rearrangements. These files lack a portion of the clones; in checked studies, under half of the deficit traces to unresolved V genes, and the cause of the others is not known. That table supplies the V and J calls and clone size; D and trimming were determined from the DNA. The sample table lists a few hundred thousand clones, about 86% of them with a count of one. The top ten clones comprise approximately 4.8% of the sample.

In the prospective study, participants were roughly 18 to 100 years old, resided in under 30 geographic areas of the United States, and were enrolled through a virtual design. In the prospective study, participants were assigned to cohorts based on the clinical history participants reported in a screening survey and a study questionnaire. Exposed participants had been in contact, within 2 weeks of entering the study, with a person who had a PCR-confirmed or clinician-diagnosed case of COVID-19. In the prospective study, whole blood, serum and a nasopharyngeal or oropharyngeal swab were collected from each participant by mobile phlebotomists. Participants in the prospective study had the option to provide additional blood draws and questionnaires over a roughly 2-month period. Before DNA extraction, prospective study blood samples were shipped either frozen or at room temperature. Measured from the cysteine to the phenylalanine, the CDR3 is 12 residues long. Kept here is only the CDR3 DNA, which spans 36 bases and is read in frame from base 1. According to the germline V gene, CDR1 reads KGHDR and CDR2 reads SFDVKD. Trimming removed 9 bases from V and 6 bases from J, leaving 11 bases between the germline ends.

In regard to this clone: This clone's antigen is unknown. Base quality data are lacking; no much larger clone is found one base away.

The sample consisted of PBMCs or T cells enriched from blood (not recorded which). The TCR comes from a woman between 25 and 40 years old who had been exposed to COVID-19. This sequence uses TRBV24-1 and TRBJ1-5; there is no confident call for the D gene. The CDR3: CATSAGVQPQHF. The DNA is TGTGCCACCTCGGCGGGAGTTCAGCCCCAGCATTTT.